Given below is one TCR beta chain in context. The data belong to a study of blood T cell repertoires in COVID-19. At the level of the study: Donors in the United States, Italy and Spain gave samples during acute or convalescent COVID-19. T cells, B-cell-depleted T cells, or PBMCs supplied cDNA or gDNA.

V lost 0 bases, J lost 10 bases, and 7 bases lay in between. This CDR3 has 13 residues. The germline gives CDR1 LNHNV, CDR2 YYDKDF (reference sequence). Per the study methods: Estimation of nucleated cell counts was performed using reference gene primer amplification. Assay used: immunoSEQ multiplex PCR; TCRdb lists only in-frame clones, some missing. V, J and clone size derive from that table, while D and trimming were established from the DNA sequence. The sample shows about 47,000 clones, 82% of them seen only once. The V gene is TRBV15, the J gene TRBJ1-6; D gene ambiguous. The clonotype originates from a woman in her fifties or sixties with acute or convalescent COVID-19. The sample was peripheral blood. The CDR3 coding sequence is TGTGCCACCAGCAGAGATAGAGCGTCACCCCTCCACTTT. Amino acid sequence: CATSRDRASPLHF.